What follows is one TCR beta chain and its context. Which antigen it targets is not known. Within one base of it there is no much larger clone, and no base qualities were kept. The data were obtained in a study of human thymus T cells (dated by TCRdb to 2018 to 2020). Describing the broader study: The study characterized TCR alpha and beta repertoires from about 8 infant thymus samples and four related peripheral blood samples. Donor ages ranging from about 7 to 250 days were recorded, and about six male and a couple of female infants were included in the cohort.

In Finland, the donors were immunologically healthy infants who were having open corrective cardiac surgery for congenital heart defects. For four of the eight donors, a small about 0.45-1 mL aliquot of peripheral blood was collected during surgery. Genomic DNA from blood samples was extracted from all available leukocytes rather than from a fixed cell number. ACK lysis buffer was used to clear erythrocytes from the blood, and the leukocytes were then kept as pellets at -70 degrees C. Genomic DNA was extracted from frozen cell pellets with a QIAsymphony instrument. Paper-wide results and their limitations: Biased V and J gene segment usage appeared to be present in both thymic and peripheral blood repertoires. On average, thymus samples gave hundreds of thousands of unique TCRB clonotypes, whereas blood samples gave 75,000 to 95,000.

The immunoSEQ multiplex PCR assay was used to amplify the TCRB and TCRAD loci from a standardized amount of quality-controlled genomic DNA. The V(D)J region was spanned by amplicons of a length sufficient to cover the CDR3 and to identify V and J genes. Through the commercial immunoSEQ service, the amplicons were sequenced on an Illumina platform. Per the original workflow: Primer bias and sequencing errors were corrected as previously described, and TCRAD and TCRB were defined on the basis of the IMGT database. Analysis of the repertoires was done with immunoSEQ Analyzer 3.0 and VDJTools and included basic statistics, V/J segment usage, diversity estimates, rarefaction and pairwise overlap. Diversity was estimated with Chao1, ChaoE, Efron-Thisted, Shannon and inverse Simpson indices, and also on datasets down-sampled to the smallest sample. For repertoire overlap, CDR3 nucleotide sequence, V gene and J gene had to match strictly, and clustering was done by Jaccard-based multidimensional scaling. The clones in this table, taken by TCRdb from immuneACCESS, are in-frame only. Not every clone is retained; where verified, under half of the shortfall comes from an unresolved V gene, and the cause of the rest is unknown. Clonal size and the V and J genes are those of that table, whereas D and trimming came from the DNA. The sample yields fewer than 55,000 clones; around 94% were counted once. The ten largest clonotypes hold roughly 0.12% of the sample.

V ends up 6 bases short and J 5 bases short, with an unmatched junction base count of 14. The germline V gene gives CDR1 as SGHRS and CDR2 as YFSETQ. The CDR3 spans 15 residues, from the cysteine through the phenylalanine. The kept DNA is CDR3 alone, 45 bases in frame from the first base. The sequenced material came from blood. The clonotype was recovered from a boy younger than two with a congenital heart defect but otherwise immunologically healthy. The sequence joins TRBV5-1 to TRBJ2-7; TRBD1 fits 7 bases in the junction. The encoded CDR3 is CASTPVSGGRNEQYF. The DNA sequence reads TGCGCCAGCACCCCGGTTTCAGGGGGTAGGAACGAGCAGTACTTC.